This record covers a single T cell receptor beta chain. These data are taken from a study of blood T cell repertoires in COVID-19. Overall study context: Samples representing acute and convalescent COVID-19 were sourced from the United States, Italy and Spain. Nucleic acid was either cDNA or gDNA, and it came from T cells, B-cell-depleted T cells, or PBMCs.

Germline CDR1 is LNHDA and CDR2 is SQIVND (reference sequence). Trimming stripped 7 bases from V and 2 bases from J, with 13 bases between. CDR3 size: 14 residues. The authors' processing: Estimates of nucleated cell counts were drawn from the amplification of reference gene primers. Only in-frame clones appear in the TCRdb table, and some are missing; sequencing was by immunoSEQ multiplex PCR. V and J calls and clone size are those listed in that table; D and trimming were worked out from the DNA. The sample lists about 190,000 clones, around 91% occurring once. The sample taken for sequencing was peripheral blood. The receptor was derived from a man aged 50-59 years with acute or convalescent COVID-19. V and J are TRBV19 and TRBJ2-3; perhaps TRBD1 as D (8 bases). CDR3 nucleotides: TGTGCCAGTAACAGGGGGGGGCCCACAGATACGCAGTATTTT. Its protein is CASNRGGPTDTQYF. The full variable domain, in which reference TRBV19 and TRBJ2-3 provide the parts outside the CDR3, is DGGITQSPKYLFRKEGQNVTLSCEQNLNHDAMYWYRQDPGQGLRLIYYSQIVNDFQKGDIAEGYSVSREKKESFPLTVTSAQKNPTAFYLCASNRGGPTDTQYFGPGTRLTVL.